These T cell receptor beta chains were read from a single sample in a study of blood T cell repertoires in COVID-19. Produced via immunoSEQ multiplex PCR; TCRdb's table is partial and in-frame only. The sample lists about 83,000 clones, more than 85% occurring once. Sequences were obtained from peripheral blood. These receptors came from an elderly man with active or convalescent COVID-19. Both conserved end residues are part of each CDR3. The D gene is left open where the match is weak. For some rows the clone size is stated as once, few or many, or as a class when expanded; others skip it.

>-|TRBV5-4|TRBJ2-1|TRBD2
CASSLRLADYNEQFF
TGTGCCAGCAGCTTACGACTAGCGGATTACAATGAGCAGTTCTTC
>-|TRBV18|TRBJ1-1|-
CASSLTGPNTEAFF
TGTGCCAGCTCACTCACAGGGCCGAACACTGAAGCTTTCTTT
>-|TRBV6-2/TRBV6-3|TRBJ2-3|-
CASSSGLLTDTQYF
TGTGCCAGCAGTTCCGGACTCCTCACAGATACGCAGTATTTT
>-|TRBV12-5|TRBJ2-6|TRBD1
CASGPWDRENSGANVLTF
TGTGCTAGTGGTCCGTGGGACAGGGAAAACTCTGGGGCCAACGTCCTGACTTTC
>-|TRBV9|TRBJ1-1|-
CASAVGGLNTEAFF
TGTGCCAGTGCGGTGGGGGGACTAAACACTGAAGCTTTCTTT
>-|TRBV6-5|TRBJ1-2|-
CASSYLSSYGYTF
TGTGCCAGCAGCTACCTATCCTCCTATGGCTACACCTTC
>-|TRBV5-8|TRBJ1-1|-
CASSLGAGVNTEAFF
TGTGCCAGCAGCTTGGGTGCAGGGGTGAACACTGAAGCTTTCTTT
>-|TRBV5-1|TRBJ2-1|TRBD2
CASSLGVSGVYEQFF
TGCGCCAGCAGCTTGGGTGTTAGCGGGGTGTATGAGCAGTTCTTC
>-|TRBV5-4|TRBJ1-2|-
CASSLYHRGGYGYTF
TGTGCCAGCAGCTTGTACCATAGAGGCGGCTATGGCTACACCTTC
>few|TRBV7-2|TRBJ2-5|TRBD1
CASSPRQGTEWGTQYF
TGTGCCAGCAGCCCTCGACAGGGGACGGAGTGGGGGACCCAGTACTTC
>-|TRBV6-4|TRBJ1-1|TRBD1
CASSIKPGGGTEAFF
TGTGCCAGCAGTATCAAGCCAGGGGGTGGAACTGAAGCTTTCTTT